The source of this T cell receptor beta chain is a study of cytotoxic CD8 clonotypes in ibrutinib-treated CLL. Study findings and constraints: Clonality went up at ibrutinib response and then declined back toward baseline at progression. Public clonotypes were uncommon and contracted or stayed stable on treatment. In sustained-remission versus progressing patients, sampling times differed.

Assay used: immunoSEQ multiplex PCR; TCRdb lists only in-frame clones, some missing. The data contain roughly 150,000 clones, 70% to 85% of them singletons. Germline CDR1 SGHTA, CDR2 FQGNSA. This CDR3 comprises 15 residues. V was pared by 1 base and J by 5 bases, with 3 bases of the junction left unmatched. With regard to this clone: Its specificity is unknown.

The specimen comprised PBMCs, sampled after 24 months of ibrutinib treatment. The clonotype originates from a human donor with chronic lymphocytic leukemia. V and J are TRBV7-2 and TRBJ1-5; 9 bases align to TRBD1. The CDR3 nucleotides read TGTGCCAGCAGCTTAGTTACAGGGGGCGATCAGCCCCAGCATTTT. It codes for CASSLVTGGDQPQHF.